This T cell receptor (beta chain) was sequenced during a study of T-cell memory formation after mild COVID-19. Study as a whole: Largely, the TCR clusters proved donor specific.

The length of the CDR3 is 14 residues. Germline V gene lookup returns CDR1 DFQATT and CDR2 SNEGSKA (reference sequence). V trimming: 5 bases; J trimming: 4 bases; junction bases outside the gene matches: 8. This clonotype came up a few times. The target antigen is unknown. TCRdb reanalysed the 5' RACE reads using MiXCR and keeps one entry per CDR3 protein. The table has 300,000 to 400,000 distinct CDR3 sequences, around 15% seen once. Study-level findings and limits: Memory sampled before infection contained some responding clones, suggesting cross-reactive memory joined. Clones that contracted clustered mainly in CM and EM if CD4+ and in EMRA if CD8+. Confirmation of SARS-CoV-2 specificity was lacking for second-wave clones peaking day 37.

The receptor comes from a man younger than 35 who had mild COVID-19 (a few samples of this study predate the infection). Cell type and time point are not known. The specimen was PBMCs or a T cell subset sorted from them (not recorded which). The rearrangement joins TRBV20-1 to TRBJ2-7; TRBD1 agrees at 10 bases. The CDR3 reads CSARPGQGTYEQYF. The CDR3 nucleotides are TGCAGTGCTCGCCCGGGACAGGGGACGTACGAGCAGTACTTC.